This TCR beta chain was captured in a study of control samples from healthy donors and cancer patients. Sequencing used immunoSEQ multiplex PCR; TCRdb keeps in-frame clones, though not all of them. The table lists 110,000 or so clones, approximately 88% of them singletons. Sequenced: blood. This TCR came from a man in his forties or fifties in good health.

CDR3 amino acids: CASSPTSGRGYEQYF. The CDR3 coding sequence is TGTGCCAGCAGCCCCACTAGCGGGAGAGGCTACGAGCAGTACTTC. The chain joins TRBV7-6 to TRBJ2-7, with 11 positions matching TRBD2. This CDR3 contains 15 residues. Trimming cost V 5 bases and J 3 bases; bases outside gene matches: 6. From germline, CDR1 is SGHVS and CDR2 FNYEAQ.